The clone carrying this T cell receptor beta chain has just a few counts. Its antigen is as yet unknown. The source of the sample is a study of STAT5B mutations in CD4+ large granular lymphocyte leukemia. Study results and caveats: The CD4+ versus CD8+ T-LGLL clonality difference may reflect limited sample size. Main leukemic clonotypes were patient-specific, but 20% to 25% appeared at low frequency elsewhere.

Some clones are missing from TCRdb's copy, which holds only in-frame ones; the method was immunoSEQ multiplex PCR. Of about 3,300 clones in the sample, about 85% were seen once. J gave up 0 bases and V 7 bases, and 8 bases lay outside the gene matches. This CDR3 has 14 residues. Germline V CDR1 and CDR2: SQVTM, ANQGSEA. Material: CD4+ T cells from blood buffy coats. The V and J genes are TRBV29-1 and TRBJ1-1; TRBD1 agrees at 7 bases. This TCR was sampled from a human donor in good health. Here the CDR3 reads CSGGDRPLNTEAFF. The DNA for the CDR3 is TGCAGCGGGGGGGACAGACCCTTGAACACTGAAGCTTTCTTT.